The T cell receptor (beta chain) described here comes from a study of blood T cell repertoires in COVID-19. Study overall: Collection of acute and convalescent COVID-19 samples took place in the United States, Italy and Spain.

The germline CDR1 and CDR2 sequences are SGHRS and YFSETQ. J was trimmed by 4 bases and V by 4 bases; bases with no gene match: 13. The CDR3 runs to 17 residues. The data were produced by immunoSEQ multiplex PCR, yet TCRdb's version contains in-frame clones alone and is incomplete. The sample has approximately 90,000 clones; approximately 86% are singletons. This chain links TRBV5-1 with TRBJ1-3; 8 nucleotides agree with TRBD1. The sequencing sample was made of peripheral blood. This sequence was found in a woman older than 75 with acute or convalescent COVID-19. The CDR3 loop is CASSVTNGQGRGNTIYF. The CDR3 DNA reads as TGCGCCAGCAGCGTGACCAACGGACAGGGTAGGGGAAACACCATATATTTT.